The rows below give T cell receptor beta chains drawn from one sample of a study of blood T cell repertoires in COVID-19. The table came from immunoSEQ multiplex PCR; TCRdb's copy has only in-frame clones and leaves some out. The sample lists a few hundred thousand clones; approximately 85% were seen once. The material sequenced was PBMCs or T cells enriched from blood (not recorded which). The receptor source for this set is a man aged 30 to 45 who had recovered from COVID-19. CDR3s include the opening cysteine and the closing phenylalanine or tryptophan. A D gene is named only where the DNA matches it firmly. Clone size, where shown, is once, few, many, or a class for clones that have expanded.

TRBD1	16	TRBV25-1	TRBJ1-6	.	CASSEKLGQGRSPLHF	TGTGCCAGCAGTGAAAAGCTTGGACAGGGCAGATCACCCCTCCACTTT
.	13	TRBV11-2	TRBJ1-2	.	CASSWGANYGYTF	TGTGCCAGCAGCTGGGGGGCTAACTATGGCTACACCTTC
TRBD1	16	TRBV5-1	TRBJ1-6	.	CASSIGTGYYNSPLHF	TGCGCCAGCAGCATAGGGACAGGGTATTATAATTCACCCCTCCACTTT
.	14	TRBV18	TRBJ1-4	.	CASSPRGTNEKLFF	TGTGCCAGCTCACCTAGGGGAACTAATGAAAAACTGTTTTTT
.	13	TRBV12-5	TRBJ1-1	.	CASGFEANTEAFF	TGTGCTAGTGGTTTCGAAGCGAACACTGAAGCTTTCTTT
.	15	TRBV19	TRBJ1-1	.	CASSTPRNSGTEAFF	TGTGCCAGTAGTACCCCTAGGAACTCCGGAACTGAAGCTTTCTTT
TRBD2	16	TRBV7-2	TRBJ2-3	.	CASSSRRRGGTDTQYF	TGTGCCAGCAGCTCCCGCCGGCGGGGGGGCACAGATACGCAGTATTTT
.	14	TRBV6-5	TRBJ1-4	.	CASSLEATNEKLFF	TGTGCCAGCAGTCTAGAGGCAACTAATGAAAAACTGTTTTTT
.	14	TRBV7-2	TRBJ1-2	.	CASSLVVASYGYTF	TGTGCCAGCAGCTTAGTAGTAGCCTCCTATGGCTACACCTTC
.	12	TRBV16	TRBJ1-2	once	CASSPGSYGYTF	TGTGCCAGCAGCCCAGGGTCCTATGGCTACACCTTC
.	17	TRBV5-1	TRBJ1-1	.	CASSPHGGGFVNTEAFF	TGCGCCAGCAGCCCCCACGGTGGGGGCTTCGTGAACACTGAAGCTTTCTTT
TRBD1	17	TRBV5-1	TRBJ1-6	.	CASSLVPQGRNNSPLHF	TGCGCCAGCAGCTTGGTTCCACAGGGGAGAAATAATTCACCCCTCCACTTT
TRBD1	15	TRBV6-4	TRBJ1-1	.	CASSDSSQGDTEAFF	TGTGCCAGCAGTGACTCGAGCCAGGGGGACACTGAAGCTTTCTTT
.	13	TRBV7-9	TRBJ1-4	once	CASSGRGGEKLFF	TGTGCCAGCAGCGGGAGGGGTGGTGAAAAACTGTTTTTT
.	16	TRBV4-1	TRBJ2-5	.	CASSQLPGQLQETQYF	TGCGCCAGCAGCCAATTACCGGGACAACTTCAAGAGACCCAGTACTTC
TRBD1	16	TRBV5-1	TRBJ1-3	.	CASSLVAGGIGNTIYF	TGCGCCAGCAGCTTGGTGGCAGGGGGCATTGGAAACACCATATATTTT
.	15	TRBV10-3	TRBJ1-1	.	CAISERGGLNTEAFF	TGTGCCATCAGTGAGCGGGGGGGACTGAACACTGAAGCTTTCTTT
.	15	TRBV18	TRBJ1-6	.	CASSLEQGINSPLHF	TGTGCCAGCTCACTTGAGCAGGGGATCAATTCACCCCTCCACTTT
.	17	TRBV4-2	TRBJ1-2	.	CASSQENRAHRNYGYTF	TGTGCCAGCAGCCAAGAGAACAGGGCCCACCGTAACTATGGCTACACCTTC
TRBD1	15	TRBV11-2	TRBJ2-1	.	CASSLEQGAYNEQFF	TGTGCCAGCAGCTTGGAGCAGGGGGCCTACAATGAGCAGTTCTTC
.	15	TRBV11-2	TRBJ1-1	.	CASSSGQIVNTEAFF	TGTGCCAGCAGCTCGGGACAAATCGTGAACACTGAAGCTTTCTTT
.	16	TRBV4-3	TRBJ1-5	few	CASSQDSIGGDQPQHF	TGCGCCAGCAGCCAAGACTCTATCGGGGGAGATCAGCCCCAGCATTTT
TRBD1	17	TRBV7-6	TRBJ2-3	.	CASSPVGGTANTDTQYF	TGTGCCAGCAGCCCCGTAGGTGGGACAGCCAACACAGATACGCAGTATTTT
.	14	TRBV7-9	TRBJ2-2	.	CASSLGGNTGELFF	TGTGCCAGCAGCTTGGGGGGTAACACCGGGGAGCTGTTTTTT
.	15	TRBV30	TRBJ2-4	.	CAWSAGLTAGNIQYF	TGTGCCTGGAGTGCAGGGCTGACAGCCGGAAACATTCAGTACTTC
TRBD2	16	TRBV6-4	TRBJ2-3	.	CASSDGTSGGPDTQYF	TGTGCCAGCAGTGACGGAACTAGCGGGGGGCCAGATACGCAGTATTTT
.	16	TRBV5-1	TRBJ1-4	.	CASSPKVGALNEKLFF	TGCGCCAGCAGTCCGAAGGTGGGGGCCCTTAATGAAAAACTGTTTTTT
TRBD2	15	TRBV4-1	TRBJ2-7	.	CASSSTSGGTYEQYF	TGCGCCAGCAGCTCCACTAGCGGGGGGACCTACGAGCAGTACTTC
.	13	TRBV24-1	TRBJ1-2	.	CATSSPGFYGYTF	TGTGCCACCAGTAGCCCGGGTTTCTATGGCTACACCTTC
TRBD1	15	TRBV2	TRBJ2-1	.	CASSETGTGVNEQFF	TGTGCCAGCAGTGAAACCGGGACAGGGGTCAATGAGCAGTTCTTC
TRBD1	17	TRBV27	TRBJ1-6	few	CASSLDPRQGNNSPLHF	TGTGCCAGCAGTCTGGATCCTCGACAGGGCAATAATTCACCCCTCCACTTT
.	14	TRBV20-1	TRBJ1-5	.	CSASRVAGRQPQHF	TGCAGTGCAAGTAGGGTGGCGGGGCGGCAGCCCCAGCATTTT
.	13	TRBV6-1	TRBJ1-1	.	CASSEQWTSEAFF	TGTGCCAGCAGTGAACAGTGGACTTCTGAAGCTTTCTTT
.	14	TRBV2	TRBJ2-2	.	CASRGPGDTGELFF	TGTGCCAGCAGGGGCCCCGGTGACACCGGGGAGCTGTTTTTT
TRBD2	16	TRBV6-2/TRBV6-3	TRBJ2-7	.	CASSGGLAALSYEQYF	TGTGCCAGCAGTGGAGGGCTAGCGGCTCTCTCCTACGAGCAGTACTTC
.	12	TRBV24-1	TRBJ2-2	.	CATSRGSGELFF	TGTGCCACCTCCAGGGGCTCCGGGGAGCTGTTTTTT
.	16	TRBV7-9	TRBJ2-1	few	CASSLGRGSSYNEQFF	TGTGCCAGCAGCTTAGGTCGGGGAAGCTCCTACAATGAGCAGTTCTTC
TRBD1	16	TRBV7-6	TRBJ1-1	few	CASSPRAAGGVGEAFF	TGTGCCAGCAGCCCAAGGGCGGCAGGGGGCGTAGGTGAAGCTTTCTTT
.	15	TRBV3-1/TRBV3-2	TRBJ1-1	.	CASSLSKRGNTEAFF	TGTGCCAGCAGCCTATCTAAACGGGGGAACACTGAAGCTTTCTTT
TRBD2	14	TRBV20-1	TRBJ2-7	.	CSASDSSGGWEQYF	TGCAGTGCTAGTGACTCTAGCGGGGGGTGGGAGCAGTACTTC